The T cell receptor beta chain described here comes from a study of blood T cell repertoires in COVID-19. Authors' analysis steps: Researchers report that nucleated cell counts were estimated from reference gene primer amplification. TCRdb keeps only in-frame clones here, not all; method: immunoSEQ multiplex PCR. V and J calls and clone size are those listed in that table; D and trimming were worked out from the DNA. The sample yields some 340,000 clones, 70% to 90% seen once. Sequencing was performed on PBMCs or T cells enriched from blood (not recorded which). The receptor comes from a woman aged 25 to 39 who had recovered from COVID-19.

The CDR3 bases are TGTGCCAGCAGCCCCCGACTCGGCCCATCGCAAGAGCAGTACTTC. Its protein product is CASSPRLGPSQEQYF. V and J are TRBV9 and TRBJ2-7; D is unclear. Germline loops: CDR1 SGDLS, CDR2 YYNGEE. The CDR3 is made up of 15 amino acids. The ends were cut back, 4 bases at V and 7 bases at J, with 21 bases in the middle.